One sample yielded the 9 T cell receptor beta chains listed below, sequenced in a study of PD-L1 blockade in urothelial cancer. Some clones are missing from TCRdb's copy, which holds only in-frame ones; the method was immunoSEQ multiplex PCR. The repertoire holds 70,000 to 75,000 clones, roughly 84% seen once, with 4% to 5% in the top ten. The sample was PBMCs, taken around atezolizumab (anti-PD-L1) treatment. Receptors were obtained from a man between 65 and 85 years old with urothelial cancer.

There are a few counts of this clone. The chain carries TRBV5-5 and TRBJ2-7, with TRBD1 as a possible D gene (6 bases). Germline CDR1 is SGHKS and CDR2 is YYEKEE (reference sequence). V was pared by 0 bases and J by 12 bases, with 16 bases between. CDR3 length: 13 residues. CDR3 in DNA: TGTGCCAGCAGCTTGGAGGAGCAGAGACAGGCGTACTTC. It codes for CASSLEEQRQAYF. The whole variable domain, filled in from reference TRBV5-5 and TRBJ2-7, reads DAGVTQSPTHLIKTRGQQVTLRCSPISGHKSVSWYQQVLGQGPQFIFQYYEKEERGRGNFPDRFSARQFPNYSSELNVNALLLGDSALYLCASSLEEQRQAYFGPGTRLTVT.

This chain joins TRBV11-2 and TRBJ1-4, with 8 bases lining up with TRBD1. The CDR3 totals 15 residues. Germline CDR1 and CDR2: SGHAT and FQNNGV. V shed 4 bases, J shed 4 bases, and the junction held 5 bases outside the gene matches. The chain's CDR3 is CASSYGQGNNEKLFF. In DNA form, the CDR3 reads TGTGCCAGCAGCTACGGACAGGGCAATAATGAAAAACTGTTTTTT.

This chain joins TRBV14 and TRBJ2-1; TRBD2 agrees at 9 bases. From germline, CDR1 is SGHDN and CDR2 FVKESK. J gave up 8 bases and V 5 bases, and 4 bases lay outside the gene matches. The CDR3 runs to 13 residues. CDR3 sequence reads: CASSILAGHEQFF. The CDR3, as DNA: TGTGCCAGCAGCATACTAGCGGGCCATGAGCAGTTCTTC.

The CDR3 DNA is TGTGCCAGCAGCGCCTGGACTAGCGGGATTGGTACGCAGTATTTT. It yields the protein CASSAWTSGIGTQYF. This chain links TRBV9 with TRBJ2-3; 12 bases align to TRBD2. Germline CDR1 and CDR2: SGDLS and YYNGEE. J was trimmed by 8 bases and V by 3 bases; bases with no gene match: 7. The CDR3 runs 15 residues.

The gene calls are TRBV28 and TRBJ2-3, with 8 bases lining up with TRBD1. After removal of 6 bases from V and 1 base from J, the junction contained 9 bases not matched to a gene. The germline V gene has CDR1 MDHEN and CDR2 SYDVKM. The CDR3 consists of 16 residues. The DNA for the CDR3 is TGTGCCAGCAGACCAGGGGGCGAGCCGGGCACAGATACGCAGTATTTT. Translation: CASRPGGEPGTDTQYF.

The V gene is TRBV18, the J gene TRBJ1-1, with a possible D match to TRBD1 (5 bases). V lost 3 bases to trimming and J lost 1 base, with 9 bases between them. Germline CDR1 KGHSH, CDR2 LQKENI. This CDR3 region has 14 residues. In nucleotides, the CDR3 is TGTGCCAGCTCACCTAAGACAGAGAACACTGAAGCTTTCTTT. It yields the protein CASSPKTENTEAFF. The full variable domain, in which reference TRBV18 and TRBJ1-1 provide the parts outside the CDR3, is NAGVMQNPRHLVRRRGQEARLRCSPMKGHSHVYWYRQLPEEGLKFMVYLQKENIIDESGMPKERFSAEFPKEGPSILRIQQVVRGDSAAYFCASSPKTENTEAFFGQGTRLTVV.

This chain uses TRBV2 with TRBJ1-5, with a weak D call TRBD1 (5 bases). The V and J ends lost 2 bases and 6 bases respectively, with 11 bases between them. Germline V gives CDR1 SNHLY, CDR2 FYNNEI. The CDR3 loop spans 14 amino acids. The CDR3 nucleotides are TGTGCCAGCAGTGAACGGGCAGGGCGTCAGCCCCAGCATTTT. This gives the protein CASSERAGRQPQHF. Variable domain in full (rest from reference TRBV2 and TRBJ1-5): EPEVTQTPSHQVTQMGQEVILRCVPISNHLYFYWYRQILGQKVEFLVSFYNNEISEKSEIFDDQFSVERPDGSNFTLKIRSTKLEDSAMYFCASSERAGRQPQHFGDGTRLSIL.

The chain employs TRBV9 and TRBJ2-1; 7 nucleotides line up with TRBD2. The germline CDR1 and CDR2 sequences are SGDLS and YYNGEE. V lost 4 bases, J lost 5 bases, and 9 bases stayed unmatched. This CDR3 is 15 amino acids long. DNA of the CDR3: TGTGCCAGCAGCCCTAGCGGCTACCTTAACAATGAGCAGTTCTTC. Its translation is CASSPSGYLNNEQFF. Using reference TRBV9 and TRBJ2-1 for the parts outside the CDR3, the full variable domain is DSGVTQTPKHLITATGQRVTLRCSPRSGDLSVYWYQQSLDQGLQFLIQYYNGEERAKGNILERFSAQQFPDLHSELNLSSLELGDSALYFCASSPSGYLNNEQFFGPGTRLTVL.

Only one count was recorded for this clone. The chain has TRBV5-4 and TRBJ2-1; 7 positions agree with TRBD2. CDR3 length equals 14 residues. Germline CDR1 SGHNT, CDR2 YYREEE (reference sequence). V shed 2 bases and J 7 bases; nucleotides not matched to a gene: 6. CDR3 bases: TGTGCCAGCAGCTTTGGCGGGAGAACTAATGAGCAGTTCTTC. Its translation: CASSFGGRTNEQFF.